The TCR beta chain described here comes from a study of identical twins. Trimming stripped 3 bases from V and 9 bases from J, with 12 bases between. The CDR3 is 14 residues long. The sample holds a few counts of this clonotype. TCRdb independently ran MiXCR on the 5' RACE reads; one entry per CDR3 protein. The sample includes hundreds of thousands of distinct CDR3 sequences, around 24% of them seen just once. These records were also assigned to another study, of yellow fever vaccine responses in identical twins.

The source material was CD4+ T cells sorted from blood. This receptor was identified in a young woman in good health. The chain employs TRBV12-3 or TRBV12-4 and TRBJ1-6; tentatively, D is TRBD1 (6 bases). The CDR3 DNA follows: TGTGCCAGCAGTTTTGTGGGGGCGGGTTCACCCCTCCACTTT. Encoded protein: CASSFVGAGSPLHF.